Each of the 27 T cell receptor beta chains below was sequenced from the same sample in a study of cytomegalovirus exposure and HLA in healthy donors (dated by TCRdb to about 2017). Library generation was performed with the immunoSEQ multiplex PCR assay. The multiplex PCR relied on a mix of 60 forward primers for TCR Vbeta segments and 13 reverse primers for TCR Jbeta segments. Entries here come from immuneACCESS through TCRdb and include only in-frame sequences with V and J called. Some clones fail to appear in such tables; in the studies checked, an unresolved V gene covers under half of the shortfall, and the cause of the remainder is unknown. The sample yields 83,000 or so clones; 60% to 80% were counted once. Of the sample, approximately 5.7% falls within the top ten clones. The sample was PBMCs. Every receptor here comes from a female donor in good health and CMV-seronegative.

This clone was counted a single time. The rearrangement uses TRBV5-4 and TRBJ2-1; possibly TRBD2 for D (7 bases). The CDR3 consists of 17 residues. The germline CDR1 and CDR2 sequences are SGHNT and YYREEE (reference sequence). Trimming pared 0 bases from V and 5 bases from J, leaving 18 bases between. CDR3 sequence: CASSLEGLRGPDNEQFF. DNA of the CDR3: TGTGCCAGCAGCTTGGAGGGTTTGCGGGGGCCTGACAATGAGCAGTTCTTC.

In DNA form, the CDR3 reads TGTGCCAGCAGCCCCCATACTAGCGGGGGGAGGGAGACCCAGTACTTC. Translating it yields CASSPHTSGGRETQYF. V gene TRBV7-2 combines with J gene TRBJ2-5; TRBD2 matches 12 bases. V was pared by 5 bases and J by 5 bases, with 9 bases of the junction left unmatched. CDR3 length: 16 amino acids. Germline values: CDR1 SGHTA, CDR2 FQGNSA.

V and J are TRBV6-5 and TRBJ2-5; D uncertain. Trimming shortened V by 6 bases and J by 7 bases, and 12 bases separated the two germline ends. The CDR3 spans 12 residues. Germline-derived CDR1 and CDR2 are MNHEY and SVGAGI. This CDR3 reads CASSIDPGTQYF. The CDR3 nucleotides read TGTGCCAGCAGCATCGACCCGGGGACCCAGTACTTC.

The chain combines TRBV6-5 with TRBJ1-2; weak D call: TRBD1 (6 bases). Germline CDR1 reads MNHEY; CDR2 reads SVGAGI. V was trimmed by 4 bases and J by 5 bases, leaving 17 bases between them. The CDR3 covers 15 residues. This CDR3 is CASSLQRTVNYGYTF. Written as DNA, the CDR3 is TGTGCCAGCAGTTTACAACGGACAGTGAATTATGGCTACACCTTC.

The CDR3 region has the DNA TGTGCCAGCAGCGCCGGACTAGCGGGAGACTCCTACGAGCAGTACTTC. This gives the protein CASSAGLAGDSYEQYF. The rearrangement links TRBV5-4 to TRBJ2-7, with TRBD2 matching over 13 bases. From germline, CDR1 is SGHNT and CDR2 YYREEE (reference sequence). This CDR3 region has 16 residues. The V and J ends lost 4 bases and 0 bases, in that order; junction bases with no gene match: 4.

The chain links TRBV9 to TRBJ2-3; TRBD2 matches 13 bases. Germline V gives CDR1 SGDLS, CDR2 YYNGEE. The CDR3 contains 18 residues. Trimming at V came to 3 bases and at J to 0 bases, leaving 7 bases not matched to a gene. The CDR3 DNA follows: TGTGCCAGCAGCGCCGGGACTAGCGGGACCTCTAGCACAGATACGCAGTATTTT. The encoded protein is CASSAGTSGTSSTDTQYF.

The V and J genes are TRBV30 and TRBJ2-7, with D maybe TRBD1 (5 bases). The length of the CDR3 is 14 residues. Germline lookup yields CDR1 GTSNPN and CDR2 SVGIG (reference sequence). V was clipped by 2 bases and J by 3 bases, with 14 bases between them. The CDR3 DNA reads as TGTGCCTGGAGTAAAGGGGCACTGATCTACGAGCAGTACTTC. Translating it yields CAWSKGALIYEQYF.

This chain links TRBV6-5 with TRBJ2-7; TRBD1 agrees at 9 bases. Germline V gives CDR1 MNHEY, CDR2 SVGAGI. CDR3 length equals 14 residues. Germline trimming cut 6 bases from V and 4 bases from J; bases unmatched to any gene: 7. This CDR3 is CASRGTGGWYEQYF. In DNA form, the CDR3 reads TGTGCCAGCAGGGGAACAGGGGGCTGGTACGAGCAGTACTTC.

The chain combines TRBV2 with TRBJ1-1; possible D gene TRBD1, 5 bases. V lost 7 bases and J 4 bases, leaving 13 bases between the germline ends. Germline CDR1 reads SNHLY; CDR2 reads FYNNEI. This CDR3 has 13 residues. CDR3 loop: CASIIQGTTEAFF. The DNA of the CDR3 is TGTGCCAGCATCATTCAGGGAACCACTGAAGCTTTCTTT. Together with reference TRBV2 and TRBJ1-1, the CDR3 gives the full variable domain: EPEVTQTPSHQVTQMGQEVILRCVPISNHLYFYWYRQILGQKVEFLVSFYNNEISEKSEIFDDQFSVERPDGSNFTLKIRSTKLEDSAMYFCASIIQGTTEAFFGQGTRLTVV.

This clone was counted a few times. This sequence joins TRBV19 and TRBJ2-7; 8 nucleotides agree with TRBD2. The V segment lost 10 bases and the J segment 3 bases; nucleotides outside the gene matches: 11. Germline CDR1 LNHDA, CDR2 SQIVND (reference sequence). This CDR3 is 14 amino acids long. CDR3 DNA: TGTGCCACCACGCGAAGCGGGAGTCTCTACGAGCAGTACTTC. Residues: CATTRSGSLYEQYF.

CDR3 coding DNA: TGTGCCAGCAGCATTGGGACAGCCTATTCTGAAGCTTTCTTT. This codes for CASSIGTAYSEAFF. The V gene is TRBV7-8, the J gene TRBJ1-1; TRBD1 matches 7 bases. Germline CDR1 is SGHVS and CDR2 is FQNEAQ. This CDR3 contains 14 residues. V shed 5 bases, J shed 6 bases, and the junction held 9 bases outside the gene matches.

This chain links TRBV5-6 with TRBJ1-5; D might be TRBD1 (5 bases). Trimming took 0 bases from V and 4 from J, leaving 11 bases between them. The germline gives CDR1 SGHDT, CDR2 YYEEEE. The CDR3 totals 15 residues. CDR3 residues: CASSLAGGGNQPQHF. CDR3 DNA sequence: TGTGCCAGCAGCTTGGCGGGGGGAGGGAATCAGCCCCAGCATTTT. Full variable domain (outside the CDR3, taken from reference TRBV5-6 and TRBJ1-5): DAGVTQSPTHLIKTRGQQVTLRCSPKSGHDTVSWYQQALGQGPQFIFQYYEEEERQRGNFPDRFSGHQFPNYSSELNVNALLLGDSALYLCASSLAGGGNQPQHFGDGTRLSIL.

The chain couples TRBV25-1 to TRBJ2-3; TRBD1 might be the D (7 bases). The germline V and J ends were trimmed by 3 bases and 1 base, with 14 bases remaining between them. This CDR3 has 16 residues. CDR1 MGHDK and CDR2 SYGVNS come from the germline V gene. The CDR3 DNA sequence: TGTGCCAGCAGTGACAGGGGGGTGGTACGCACAGATACGCAGTATTTT. It is translated as CASSDRGVVRTDTQYF.

The gene calls are TRBV4-2 and TRBJ2-5; TRBD2 aligns across 10 bases. V was pared by 4 bases and J by 5 bases, with 19 bases of the junction left unmatched. CDR1 and CDR2 (germline): LGHNA, YNFKEQ. The CDR3 has 19 residues. CDR3 sequence (DNA): TGTGCCAGCAGCCTTTCCTTGGGGGCTAGCGGGAGTGGGCGGGAGACCCAGTACTTC. This encodes CASSLSLGASGSGRETQYF.

The V call is TRBV6-6, the J call TRBJ2-7; 11 bases line up with TRBD1. CDR1 is MNHNY and CDR2 is SVGAGI in the germline V gene (reference sequence). The CDR3 runs 15 residues. Germline trimming cut 2 bases from V and 7 bases from J; bases unmatched to any gene: 7. The CDR3 protein is CASSYRTGGAEEQYF. The CDR3, as DNA: TGTGCCAGCAGTTACAGGACAGGGGGCGCGGAAGAGCAGTACTTC.

This clone occurred a few times. This chain links TRBV15 with TRBJ2-7, with 8 nucleotides matching TRBD1. Trimming removed 3 bases from V and 9 bases from J; junction bases left unmatched: 7. The length of the CDR3 is 13 residues. CDR1 is LNHNV, CDR2 YYDKDF, per germline (reference sequence). CDR3 loop: CATSRDQGAVQYF. In DNA form, the CDR3 reads TGTGCCACCAGCAGGGACCAGGGGGCGGTGCAGTACTTC.

The chain has TRBV27 and TRBJ2-6; D is possibly TRBD1 (5 bases). V was trimmed by 5 bases and J by 2 bases, leaving 10 bases between them. In germline, CDR1 is MNHEY, CDR2 SMNVEV (reference sequence). CDR3 length: 15 amino acids. The DNA for the CDR3 is TGTGCCAGCAGTGGGGCGCCGGCTGGGGCCAACGTCCTGACTTTC. This sequence encodes CASSGAPAGANVLTF.

The genes are TRBV5-1 and TRBJ1-1; D is unresolved. The germline V gene has CDR1 SGHRS and CDR2 YFSETQ. The V end lost 6 bases, the J end lost 5 bases, and 20 bases lay between the germline ends. The CDR3 covers 15 residues. The CDR3 spells CASKPTPSGGTEAFF. The DNA of the CDR3 is TGCGCCAGCAAACCCACCCCGTCGGGAGGGACTGAAGCTTTCTTT. Variable domain in full (rest from reference TRBV5-1 and TRBJ1-1): KAGVTQTPRYLIKTRGQQVTLSCSPISGHRSVSWYQQTPGQGLQFLFEYFSETQRNKGNFPGRFSGRQFSNSRSEMNVSTLELGDSALYLCASKPTPSGGTEAFFGQGTRLTVV.

This chain joins TRBV30 and TRBJ1-1; D is unresolved. Germline CDR1 reads GTSNPN; CDR2 reads SVGIG (reference sequence). This CDR3 is built from 13 residues. V shed 2 bases and J shed 1 base, with 8 bases lying between them. The CDR3 DNA sequence: TGTGCCTGGAGTTTCGGTCGGAACACTGAAGCTTTCTTT. It encodes CAWSFGRNTEAFF. Based on the CDR3 plus reference TRBV30 and TRBJ1-1, the full variable domain is SQTIHQWPATLVQPVGSPLSLECTVEGTSNPNLYWYRQAAGRGLQLLFYSVGIGQISSEVPQNLSASRPQDRQFILSSKKLLLSDSGFYLCAWSFGRNTEAFFGQGTRLTVV.

CDR3 DNA: TGTGCCAGCACCACCGTGGGGGCCTATGGCTACACCTTC. Its translation: CASTTVGAYGYTF. This chain connects TRBV27 to TRBJ1-2; D is possibly TRBD1 (6 bases). Germline V gene lookup returns CDR1 MNHEY and CDR2 SMNVEV (reference sequence). This CDR3 has 13 residues. V was pared by 7 bases and J by 4 bases, with 13 bases between.

The chain combines TRBV19 with TRBJ2-1; TRBD1 agrees at 8 bases. J lost 8 bases, V lost 5 bases, and 5 bases had no gene match. The germline V gene has CDR1 LNHDA and CDR2 SQIVND (reference sequence). The CDR3 spans 13 residues. As DNA, the CDR3 is TGTGCCAGTAGTTGGGACAGGAACTATGAGCAGTTCTTC. This encodes CASSWDRNYEQFF.

The chain is built from TRBV5-6 and TRBJ2-5; 9 bases line up with TRBD2. Per germline, CDR1 SGHDT and CDR2 YYEEEE. This CDR3 comprises 16 residues. Trimming cost V 0 bases and J 5 bases; bases outside gene matches: 8. The DNA for the CDR3 is TGTGCCAGCAGCTTGGTGGTAGCGGGAGTCGATGAGACCCAGTACTTC. Protein product: CASSLVVAGVDETQYF.

This chain connects TRBV6-5 to TRBJ2-7; 9 bases fit TRBD1. The CDR3 loop spans 15 amino acids. The germline gives CDR1 MNHEY, CDR2 SVGAGI. V gave up 5 bases and J gave up 7 bases; unmatched junction bases: 12. In DNA form, the CDR3 reads TGTGCCAGCAGTCCCAGGACAGGGGACCCTTGGGAGCAGTACTTC. The encoded protein is CASSPRTGDPWEQYF.

This sequence joins TRBV4-2 and TRBJ2-7; TRBD1 matches 8 bases. This CDR3 comprises 16 residues. Germline V gene sequence: CDR1 LGHNA, CDR2 YNFKEQ. J lost 3 bases, V lost 3 bases, and 10 bases had no gene match. The CDR3 reads CASSHSGRTGNYEQYF. CDR3 bases: TGTGCCAGCAGCCACAGTGGGAGGACAGGGAACTACGAGCAGTACTTC.

The V call is TRBV28, the J call TRBJ1-1; D may be TRBD1 (6 bases). Trimming removed 4 bases from V and 4 bases from J, with 13 bases in between. CDR3 length equals 14 residues. Germline values: CDR1 MDHEN, CDR2 SYDVKM. CDR3: CASSSRGGRTEAFF. CDR3 bases: TGTGCCAGCAGTTCACGGGGGGGGCGCACTGAAGCTTTCTTT.

The rearrangement uses TRBV7-2 and TRBJ1-1; 9 positions agree with TRBD1. V trimming: 4 bases; J trimming: 5 bases; junction bases outside the gene matches: 11. From germline, CDR1 is SGHTA and CDR2 FQGNSA. The CDR3 spans 16 residues. DNA of the CDR3: TGTGCCAGCAGCTACGAACAGGGGGCTGGTAGGACTGAAGCTTTCTTT. Translated: CASSYEQGAGRTEAFF.

For the CDR3, the DNA is TGTGCCAGCAGCTTCCAGGAAGGAATGGCTTTCTTT. It encodes CASSFQEGMAFF. The rearrangement links TRBV5-4 to TRBJ1-1; no reliable D call. Germline V gene lookup returns CDR1 SGHNT and CDR2 YYREEE (reference sequence). V gave up 2 bases and J gave up 11 bases, with 13 bases separating them. The CDR3 covers 12 residues.